Below, one T cell receptor beta chain is given with its context. Its antigen is as yet unknown. The data are from a study of T-cell memory formation after mild COVID-19. Study-level points and caveats: Memory sampled before infection contained some responding clones, suggesting cross-reactive memory joined. Clones contracting day 15 to 85 were balanced CD4/CD8; later expanders leaned CD4+. Contracting CD4+ clones lay largely in CM and EM, with CD8+ ones residing in EMRA.

The CDR3 length is 14 residues. From 5'RACE with constant-segment primers came TCR alpha and TCR beta cDNA libraries that carried sample barcodes and UMIs. TCRdb independently ran MiXCR on the 5' RACE reads; one entry per CDR3 protein. The data show tens of thousands of distinct CDR3 sequences, around 10% seen once. Input material: PBMCs or a T cell subset sorted from them (not recorded which). The clonotype originates from a man in his late teens or twenties who had mild COVID-19 (a few samples of this study predate the infection). Cell type and time point are not known. The chain links TRBV21-1 to TRBJ2-4; TRBD1 is the table's D call, not checked against the DNA. TRBV21-1 has pseudogene status. The CDR3: CASSASRTGNIQYF. As DNA, the CDR3 is TGTGCCAGCAGCGCCAGTCGGACAGGAAACATTCAGTACTTC.